Shown below are 11 T cell receptor beta chains from a single sample sequenced in a study of cytotoxic CD8 clonotypes in ibrutinib-treated CLL (dated by TCRdb to about 2021). Libraries were constructed by the immunoSEQ multiplex PCR assay. TCRdb re-hosts the immuneACCESS table, in-frame sequences only. Its copies lack some clones; in the studies checked, an unresolved V gene accounts for under half of them, and the cause for the rest is not known. Here the sample has approximately 67,000 clones; around 81% occur a single time. 7.5% to 9.5% of the sample rests with the top ten. The sample's time point, from its label and the paper: progressive disease on ibrutinib. This sample comprised PBMCs, obtained at disease progression, from a patient treated with ibrutinib. The receptors derive from a human donor with chronic lymphocytic leukemia.

The chain recombines TRBV29-1 with TRBJ2-4, with 8 bases that match TRBD1. CDR3 length: 13 residues. Trimming took 7 bases from V and 8 from J; bases not matched to a gene: 10. Germline lookup yields CDR1 SQVTM and CDR2 ANQGSEA. The CDR3: CSATGQVSDIQYF. CDR3 DNA: TGCAGCGCCACGGGACAGGTGAGCGACATTCAGTACTTC.

The chain is built from TRBV6-5 and TRBJ1-5; 9 nucleotides align to TRBD1. The CDR3 consists of 16 residues. Germline CDR1 MNHEY, CDR2 SVGAGI. With V trimmed by 0 bases and J by 3 bases, 3 bases remained unmatched. CDR3 protein: CASSYSYRGPNQPQHF. CDR3 nucleotide sequence: TGTGCCAGCAGTTACTCGTACAGGGGGCCCAATCAGCCCCAGCATTTT.

The chain has TRBV19 and TRBJ2-1; the match to TRBD2 covers 15 bases. Germline CDR1 is LNHDA and CDR2 is SQIVND (reference sequence). V shed 5 bases, J shed 1 base, and the junction held 9 bases outside the gene matches. The length of the CDR3 is 19 residues. In nucleotides, the CDR3 is TGTGCCAGTAGTGGCCCCCCGGGACTAGCGGGGGGTTCCTACAATGAGCAGTTCTTC. This encodes CASSGPPGLAGGSYNEQFF.

The chain joins TRBV7-9 to TRBJ2-7; D not certain. CDR1 and CDR2 from the germline V gene are SEHNR and FQNEAQ (reference sequence). CDR3 length: 13 amino acids. V lost 6 bases to trimming and J lost 2 bases, with 11 bases between them. CDR3 DNA sequence: TGTGCCAGCAGAGCCGGCGGTACCTACGAGCAGTACTTC. It encodes CASRAGGTYEQYF. The whole variable domain, remainder taken from reference TRBV7-9 and TRBJ2-7, is DTGVSQNPRHKITKRGQNVTFRCDPISEHNRLYWYRQTLGQGPEFLTYFQNEAQLEKSRLLSDRFSAERPKGSFSTLEIQRTEQGDSAMYLCASRAGGTYEQYFGPGTRLTVT.

The chain uses TRBV19 and TRBJ2-5; the D gene is possibly TRBD2 (7 bases). CDR1 is LNHDA and CDR2 is SQIVND in the germline V gene (reference sequence). With 6 bases removed from V and 5 bases from J, the gap between germline ends came to 13 bases. This CDR3 has 13 amino acids. As DNA, the CDR3 is TGTGCCAGTAGCCGAGGGGGGGGTGAGACCCAGTACTTC. Its protein is CASSRGGGETQYF.

The rearrangement joins TRBV27 to TRBJ1-6, with TRBD1 matching over 9 bases. V lost 3 bases and J lost 4; bases outside the gene matches: 7. The germline V gene encodes CDR1 MNHEY and CDR2 SMNVEV (reference sequence). The CDR3 totals 17 residues. CDR3 in DNA: TGTGCCAGCAGTTTCTCGGGACAGGGTGGGTATAATTCACCCCTCCACTTT. As protein: CASSFSGQGGYNSPLHF.

The chain couples TRBV7-9 to TRBJ2-4; D is possibly TRBD2 (7 bases). Germline values: CDR1 SEHNR, CDR2 FQNEAQ (reference sequence). This CDR3 is 17 amino acids long. V was cut by 0 bases and J by 0 bases, with 12 bases left in between. CDR3 nucleotides: TGTGCCAGCAGCTTAGCAAGGGGGGGCAGAGCCAAAAACATTCAGTACTTC. Its protein product is CASSLARGGRAKNIQYF.

V usage is TRBV9 and J usage is TRBJ1-3; 7 positions agree with TRBD1. CDR1 and CDR2 (germline): SGDLS, YYNGEE. V lost 4 bases and J lost 2; bases outside the gene matches: 3. There are 14 residues in the CDR3. In DNA form, the CDR3 reads TGTGCCAGCAGCAAGACAGGGCCTGGAAACACCATATATTTT. Amino acids: CASSKTGPGNTIYF.

The chain employs TRBV9 and TRBJ2-5; 13 nucleotides match TRBD2. Trimming took 3 bases from V and 9 from J; bases not matched to a gene: 8. The CDR3 consists of 15 residues. Germline CDR1 SGDLS, CDR2 YYNGEE. CDR3: CASSGLAGGPQAQYF. CDR3 DNA: TGTGCCAGCAGCGGACTAGCGGGAGGACCTCAGGCCCAGTACTTC.

V gene TRBV14 combines with J gene TRBJ1-2; D unclear. Germline-derived CDR1 and CDR2 are SGHDN and FVKESK. The CDR3 sequence is 14 residues long. The V end lost 5 bases, the J end lost 3 bases, and 13 bases lay between the germline ends. CDR3: CASSMEGSYYGYTF. The CDR3 DNA is TGTGCCAGCAGCATGGAGGGCAGTTACTATGGCTACACCTTC.

V usage is TRBV25-1 and J usage is TRBJ1-2, with D possibly TRBD1 on 5 matching bases. Germline assignment: CDR1 MGHDK and CDR2 SYGVNS. Trimming shortened V by 0 bases and J by 8 bases, and 16 bases separated the two germline ends. The CDR3 loop spans 15 amino acids. The CDR3 here is CASSEYWQGMEGYTF. The CDR3 nucleotides read TGTGCCAGCAGTGAATACTGGCAGGGAATGGAAGGCTACACCTTC.